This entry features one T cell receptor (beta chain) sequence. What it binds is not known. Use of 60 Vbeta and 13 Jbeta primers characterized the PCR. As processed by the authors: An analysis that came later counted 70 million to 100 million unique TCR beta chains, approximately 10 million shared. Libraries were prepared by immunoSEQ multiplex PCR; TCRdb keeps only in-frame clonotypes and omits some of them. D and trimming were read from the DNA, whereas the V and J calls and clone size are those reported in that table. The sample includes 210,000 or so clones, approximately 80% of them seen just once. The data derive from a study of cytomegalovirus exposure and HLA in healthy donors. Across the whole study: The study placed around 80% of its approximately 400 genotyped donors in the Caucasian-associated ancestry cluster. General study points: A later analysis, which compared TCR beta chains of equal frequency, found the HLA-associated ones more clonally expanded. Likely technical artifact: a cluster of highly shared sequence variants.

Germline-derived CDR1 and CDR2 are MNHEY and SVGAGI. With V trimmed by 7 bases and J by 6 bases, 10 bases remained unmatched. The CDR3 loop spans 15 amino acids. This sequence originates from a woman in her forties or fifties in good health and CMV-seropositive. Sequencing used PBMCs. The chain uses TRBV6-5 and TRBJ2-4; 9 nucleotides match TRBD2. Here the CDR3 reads CASNAGGPRGNIQYF. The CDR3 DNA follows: TGTGCCAGCAACGCGGGGGGGCCGAGAGGAAACATTCAGTACTTC.